Below, 18 T cell receptor beta chains from the same sample are listed, as sequenced in a study of blood T cell repertoires in COVID-19. Sequencing was performed with immunoSEQ multiplex PCR; in TCRdb, only in-frame clones are kept and a portion is missing. The sample holds about 190,000 clones, around 80% seen once. Sequenced material: peripheral blood. Receptor source: a woman at least 80 years old with active or convalescent COVID-19.

This clone occurred a few times. The V and J genes are TRBV5-1 and TRBJ2-5; TRBD2 matches at 7 bases. V lost 1 base and J lost 1; bases outside the gene matches: 7. CDR3 length equals 16 residues. Looked up from germline, CDR1 is SGHRS and CDR2 is YFSETQ. In nucleotides, the CDR3 is TGCGCCAGCAGCTTGAATCTAGCGGTACCCCAAGAGACCCAGTACTTC. Protein sequence: CASSLNLAVPQETQYF.

The chain carries TRBV11-2 and TRBJ1-1, with 7 bases fitting TRBD1. V lost 2 bases, J lost 1 base, and 1 base stayed unmatched. Germline assignment: CDR1 SGHAT and CDR2 FQNNGV. CDR3 length: 14 amino acids. This chain's CDR3 is CASSLTGANTEAFF. The CDR3 coding sequence is TGTGCCAGCAGCTTAACAGGGGCGAACACTGAAGCTTTCTTT.

The CDR3 DNA reads TGTGCCAGCAGTGAATATAGCGGCACAGATACGCAGTATTTT. This translates into CASSEYSGTDTQYF. This rearrangement joins TRBV6-1 to TRBJ2-3; D might be TRBD2 (5 bases). The V and J ends lost 2 bases and 1 base respectively, with 7 bases between them. The CDR3 runs to 14 residues. The germline V gene has CDR1 MNHNS and CDR2 SASEGT.

This sequence joins TRBV5-1 and TRBJ2-5; D possibly corresponds to TRBD1 (6 bases). Trimming pared 4 bases from V and 5 bases from J, leaving 15 bases between. CDR1 SGHRS and CDR2 YFSETQ come from the germline V gene. The CDR3 is made up of 14 amino acids. The CDR3 nucleotides read TGCGCCAGCAGCGTACAGGACAGTGAGGAGACCCAGTACTTC. The encoded protein is CASSVQDSEETQYF.

The rearrangement joins TRBV11-2 to TRBJ2-7; D is undetermined. The V gene's germline CDR1 is SGHAT and CDR2 FQNNGV. V lost 0 bases and J lost 3, with 12 bases in between. The CDR3 extends over 15 amino acids. In DNA, the CDR3 is TGTGCCAGCAGCTTAGAGGTTAGAAACCTCTACGAGCAGTACTTC. This encodes CASSLEVRNLYEQYF.

The rearrangement links TRBV5-1 to TRBJ1-6; D might be TRBD1 (6 bases). Between the trimmed V and J ends, which lost 1 base and 7 bases, there was a span of 12 bases. Germline values: CDR1 SGHRS, CDR2 YFSETQ. This CDR3 spans 15 amino acids. CDR3 loop: CASSLWPGGNSPLHF. Written as DNA, the CDR3 is TGCGCCAGCAGCTTGTGGCCGGGGGGCAATTCACCCCTCCACTTT.

This chain connects TRBV15 to TRBJ2-7; D might be TRBD2 (6 bases). In germline, CDR1 is LNHNV, CDR2 YYDKDF (reference sequence). This CDR3 region has 12 residues. V was trimmed by 0 bases and J by 7 bases, leaving 7 bases between them. The CDR3 coding sequence is TGTGCCACCAGCAGAGATGGGAGGGAGCAGTACTTC. This encodes CATSRDGREQYF.

The chain recombines TRBV7-3 with TRBJ2-5, with D possibly being TRBD2 (7 bases). This CDR3 spans 17 amino acids. With 5 bases removed from V and 5 bases from J, the gap between germline ends came to 24 bases. Germline-derived CDR1 and CDR2 are SGHTA and FQGTGA. CDR3 sequence reads: CASSLDGGLVRYETQYF. CDR3 DNA: TGTGCCAGCAGCCTGGACGGGGGGCTGGTTCGGTACGAGACCCAGTACTTC.

The sample holds one count of this clone. The chain recombines TRBV30 with TRBJ1-2; D gene unclear. The V gene lost 2 bases and the J gene lost 9 bases, with 10 bases spanning the gap. This CDR3 has 11 amino acids. Germline CDR1 GTSNPN, CDR2 SVGIG (reference sequence). CDR3: CAWSIGGSYTF. CDR3 in DNA: TGTGCCTGGAGTATCGGAGGGAGCTACACCTTC.

This clone was found a few times. This sequence joins TRBV10-1 and TRBJ1-5, with unresolved D. V gave up 6 bases and J gave up 0 bases, with 12 bases separating them. CDR3 length equals 15 residues. Germline values: CDR1 WNHNN, CDR2 SYGVQD (reference sequence). The CDR3 coding sequence is TGCGCCAGCAGCGGCGGGAAATATAGCAATCAGCCCCAGCATTTT. Residues: CASSGGKYSNQPQHF.

The gene calls are TRBV30 and TRBJ2-3; no reliable D call. V was cut by 2 bases and J by 2 bases, with 8 bases left in between. The CDR3 consists of 13 residues. Per the germline V gene, CDR1 is GTSNPN and CDR2 is SVGIG (reference sequence). As DNA, the CDR3 is TGTGCCTGGAGTCCTGCTAACACAGATACGCAGTATTTT. Translation: CAWSPANTDTQYF.

This chain links TRBV10-3 with TRBJ2-2, with 9 bases lining up with TRBD2. CDR3 length equals 14 residues. V dropped 10 bases and J dropped 0; count of bases not matched to a gene: 3. CDR1 and CDR2 (germline): ENHRY, SYGVKD. The chain's CDR3 is CATRLAANTGELFF. The CDR3 DNA follows: TGTGCCACCAGACTAGCGGCGAACACCGGGGAGCTGTTTTTT.

The V call is TRBV7-9, the J call TRBJ1-4, with 8 bases identical to TRBD1. Per the germline V gene, CDR1 is SEHNR and CDR2 is FQNEAQ (reference sequence). With V trimmed by 2 bases and J by 4 bases, 6 bases remained unmatched. There are 16 residues in the CDR3. Here the CDR3 reads CASSLLDRVNNEKLFF. In nucleotides, the CDR3 is TGTGCCAGCAGCTTATTGGACAGGGTTAATAATGAAAAACTGTTTTTT.

J is TRBJ1-6 and V is TRBV28, with D hard to call. Trimming took off 7 bases at V and 5 bases at J, with 6 bases between the two ends. The CDR3 loop spans 12 amino acids. The germline gives CDR1 MDHEN, CDR2 SYDVKM. The CDR3 region has the DNA TGTGCCAGCACGGAGAATAATTCACCCCTCCACTTT. As protein: CASTENNSPLHF.

This chain uses TRBV6-2 or TRBV6-3 with TRBJ2-7; a possible D gene is TRBD2 (6 bases). CDR3 size: 14 residues. Germline values: CDR1 MNHEY, CDR2 SVGEGT. V was shortened by 5 bases and J by 2 bases, with 13 bases between the two germline ends. CDR3 DNA sequence: TGTGCCAGCAGTGGAAGACTAGTACCCTACGAGCAGTACTTC. As protein: CASSGRLVPYEQYF.

The chain recombines TRBV7-8 with TRBJ1-2; D call uncertain. The germline V gene has CDR1 SGHVS and CDR2 FQNEAQ. The V and J ends lost 2 bases and 3 bases respectively, with 22 bases between them. CDR3 length: 18 residues. CDR3 region: CASSLRSEGLLVDYGYTF. The CDR3 DNA reads as TGTGCCAGCAGCTTAAGGTCCGAGGGCCTTTTGGTTGACTATGGCTACACCTTC.

The rearrangement links TRBV29-1 to TRBJ1-2; possible D gene TRBD1, 6 bases. This CDR3 is 13 amino acids long. Trimming stripped 3 bases from V and 7 bases from J, with 15 bases between. Germline assignment: CDR1 SQVTM and CDR2 ANQGSEA. The CDR3 nucleotides are TGCAGCGTTGATAAGGGCAGGGGCGGTGGCTACACCTTC. The encoded protein is CSVDKGRGGGYTF.

The J gene is TRBJ1-2, the V gene TRBV3-1 (or the pseudogene TRBV3-2); no reliable D call. Per germline, CDR1 LGHDT and CDR2 YNNKEL (reference sequence). The CDR3 sequence is 14 residues long. The V and J ends lost 0 bases and 1 base respectively, with 6 bases between them. CDR3 DNA sequence: TGTGCCAGCAGCCAAGAAGCGGTTAACTATGGCTACACCTTC. Its translation: CASSQEAVNYGYTF.